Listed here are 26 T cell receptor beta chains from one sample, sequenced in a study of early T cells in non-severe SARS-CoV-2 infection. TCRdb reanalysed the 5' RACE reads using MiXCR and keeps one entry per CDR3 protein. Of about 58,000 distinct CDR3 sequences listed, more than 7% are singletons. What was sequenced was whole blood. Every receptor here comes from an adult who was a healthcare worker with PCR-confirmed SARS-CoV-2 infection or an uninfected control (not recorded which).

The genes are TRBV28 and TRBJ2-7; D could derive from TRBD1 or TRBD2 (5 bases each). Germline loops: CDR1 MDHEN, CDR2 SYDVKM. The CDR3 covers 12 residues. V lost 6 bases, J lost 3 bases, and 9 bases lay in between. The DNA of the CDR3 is TGTGCCAGCAGCCGGGACCACTACGAGCAGTACTTC. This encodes CASSRDHYEQYF.

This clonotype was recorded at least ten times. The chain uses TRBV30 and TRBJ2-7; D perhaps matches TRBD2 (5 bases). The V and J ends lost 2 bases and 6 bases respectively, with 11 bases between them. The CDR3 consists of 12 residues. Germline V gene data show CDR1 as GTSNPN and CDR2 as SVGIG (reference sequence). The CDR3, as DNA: TGTGCCTGGAGTAGTAGCGTGGGCGAGCAGTACTTC. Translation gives CAWSSSVGEQYF.

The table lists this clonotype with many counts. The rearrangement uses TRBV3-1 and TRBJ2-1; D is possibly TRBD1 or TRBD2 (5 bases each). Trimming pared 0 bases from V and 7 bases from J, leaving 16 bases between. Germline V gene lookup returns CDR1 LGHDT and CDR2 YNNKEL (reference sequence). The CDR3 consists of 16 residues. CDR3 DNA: TGTGCCAGCAGCCAAGATCTGAGGGAGTGGGGGAATGAGCAGTTCTTC. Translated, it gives CASSQDLREWGNEQFF.

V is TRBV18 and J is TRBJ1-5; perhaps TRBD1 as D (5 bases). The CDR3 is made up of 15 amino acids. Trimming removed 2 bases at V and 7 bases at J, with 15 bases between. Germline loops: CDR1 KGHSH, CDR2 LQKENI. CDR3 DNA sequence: TGTGCCAGCTCACCAAATTGGGGGGTGTCACAGCCCCAGCATTTT. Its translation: CASSPNWGVSQPQHF.

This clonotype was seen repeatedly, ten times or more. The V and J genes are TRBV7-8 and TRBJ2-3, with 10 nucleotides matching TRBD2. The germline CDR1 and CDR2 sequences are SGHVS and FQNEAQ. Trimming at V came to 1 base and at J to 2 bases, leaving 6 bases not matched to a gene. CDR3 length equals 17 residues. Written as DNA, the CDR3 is TGTGCCAGCAGCTTAGTCCCTAGCGGGAGTAACACAGATACGCAGTATTTT. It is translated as CASSLVPSGSNTDTQYF.

The CDR3 DNA reads TGTGCCACCAGTTTAGCGGGATTCTACAATGAGCAGTTCTTC. This gives the protein CATSLAGFYNEQFF. The chain links TRBV24-1 to TRBJ2-1, with 8 nucleotides matching TRBD2. V was clipped by 6 bases and J by 3 bases; unmatched bases: 3. There are 14 residues in the CDR3. The germline gives CDR1 KGHDR, CDR2 SFDVKD.

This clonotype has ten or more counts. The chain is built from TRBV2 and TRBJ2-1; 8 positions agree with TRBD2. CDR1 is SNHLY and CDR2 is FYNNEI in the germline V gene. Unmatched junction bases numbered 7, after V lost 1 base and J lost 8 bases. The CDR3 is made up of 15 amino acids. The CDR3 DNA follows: TGTGCCAGCAGTGAAGGAAGCGGGAGCTGGTATGAGCAGTTCTTC. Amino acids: CASSEGSGSWYEQFF.

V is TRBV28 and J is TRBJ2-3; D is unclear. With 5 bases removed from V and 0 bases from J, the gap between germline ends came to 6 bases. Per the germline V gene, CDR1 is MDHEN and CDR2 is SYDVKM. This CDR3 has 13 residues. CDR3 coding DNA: TGTGCCAGCAGTAGCGCGAGCACAGATACGCAGTATTTT. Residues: CASSSASTDTQYF.

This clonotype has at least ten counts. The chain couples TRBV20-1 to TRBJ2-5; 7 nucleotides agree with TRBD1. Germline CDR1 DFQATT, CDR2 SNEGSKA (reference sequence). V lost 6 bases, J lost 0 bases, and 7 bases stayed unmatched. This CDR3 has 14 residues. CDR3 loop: CSATTDRDQETQYF. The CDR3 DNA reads TGCAGTGCCACCACCGACAGGGACCAAGAGACCCAGTACTTC.

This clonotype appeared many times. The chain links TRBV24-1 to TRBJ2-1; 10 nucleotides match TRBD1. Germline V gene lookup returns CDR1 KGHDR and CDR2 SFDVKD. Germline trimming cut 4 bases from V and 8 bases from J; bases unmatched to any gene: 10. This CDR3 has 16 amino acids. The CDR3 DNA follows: TGTGCCACCAGTGAACCCACCGGGACAGGGGACCATGAGCAGTTCTTC. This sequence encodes CATSEPTGTGDHEQFF.

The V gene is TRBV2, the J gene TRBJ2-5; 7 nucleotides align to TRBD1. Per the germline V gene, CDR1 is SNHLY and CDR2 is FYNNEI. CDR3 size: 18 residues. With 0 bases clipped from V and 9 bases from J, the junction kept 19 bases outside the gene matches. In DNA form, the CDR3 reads TGTGCCAGCAGTGAAGCTTGGGGACAGCTCGAAAGAGGGGGCTCCCAGTACTTC. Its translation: CASSEAWGQLERGGSQYF.

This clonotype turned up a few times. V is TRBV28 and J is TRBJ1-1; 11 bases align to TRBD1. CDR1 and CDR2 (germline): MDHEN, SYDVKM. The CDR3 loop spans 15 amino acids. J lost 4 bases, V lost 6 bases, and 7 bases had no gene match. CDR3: CASSSPGQGGTEAFF. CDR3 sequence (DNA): TGTGCCAGCAGCTCCCCGGGACAGGGGGGCACTGAAGCTTTCTTT.

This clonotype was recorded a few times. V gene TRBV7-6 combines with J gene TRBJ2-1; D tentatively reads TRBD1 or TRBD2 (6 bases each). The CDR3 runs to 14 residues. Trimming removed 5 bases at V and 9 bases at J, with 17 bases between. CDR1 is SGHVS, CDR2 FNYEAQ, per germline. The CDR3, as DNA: TGTGCCAGCAGCCCTCTAGCTGGAGGGGGTGAGCAGTTCTTC. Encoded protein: CASSPLAGGGEQFF.

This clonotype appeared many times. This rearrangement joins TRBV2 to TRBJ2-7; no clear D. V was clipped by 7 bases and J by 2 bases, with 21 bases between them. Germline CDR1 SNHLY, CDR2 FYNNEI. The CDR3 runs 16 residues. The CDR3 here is CASIGGARTLPYEQYF. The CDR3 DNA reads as TGTGCCAGCATCGGTGGAGCGCGGACCCTCCCCTACGAGCAGTACTTC.

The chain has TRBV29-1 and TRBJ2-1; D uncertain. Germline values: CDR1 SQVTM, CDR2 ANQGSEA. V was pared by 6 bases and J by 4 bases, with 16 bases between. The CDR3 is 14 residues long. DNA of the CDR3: TGCAGCGTCCCTGGACGGCGCTTGTACAATGAGCAGTTCTTC. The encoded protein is CSVPGRRLYNEQFF.

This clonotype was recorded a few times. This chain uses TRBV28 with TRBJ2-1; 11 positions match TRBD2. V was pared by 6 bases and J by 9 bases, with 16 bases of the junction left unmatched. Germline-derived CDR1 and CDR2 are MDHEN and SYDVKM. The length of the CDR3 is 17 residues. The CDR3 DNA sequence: TGTGCCAGCAGCGGACACCCCGGGACTAGCGGCCGGGGTGAGCAGTTCTTC. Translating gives CASSGHPGTSGRGEQFF.

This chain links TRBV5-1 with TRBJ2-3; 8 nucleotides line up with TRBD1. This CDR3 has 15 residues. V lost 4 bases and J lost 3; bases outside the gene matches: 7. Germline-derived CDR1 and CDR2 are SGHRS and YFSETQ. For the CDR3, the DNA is TGCGCCAGCAGCAGCCAGGGGGCCGGTACAGATACGCAGTATTTT. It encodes CASSSQGAGTDTQYF.

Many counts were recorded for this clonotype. CDR3 sequence: CASSDTSGAYNEQFF. The CDR3 DNA follows: TGTGCCAGCAGTGACACTAGCGGGGCATACAATGAGCAGTTCTTC. The rearrangement links TRBV9 to TRBJ2-1, with 10 bases that match TRBD2. V gave up 5 bases and J gave up 4 bases; unmatched junction bases: 6. The CDR3 contains 15 residues. CDR1 and CDR2 (germline): SGDLS, YYNGEE.

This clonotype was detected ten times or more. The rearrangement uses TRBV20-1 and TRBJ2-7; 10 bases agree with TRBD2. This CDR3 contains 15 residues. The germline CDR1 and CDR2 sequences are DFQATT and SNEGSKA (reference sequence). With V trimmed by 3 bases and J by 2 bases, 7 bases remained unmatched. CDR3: CSAREAGGRPYEQYF. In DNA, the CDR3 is TGCAGTGCTAGGGAAGCGGGAGGGAGACCCTACGAGCAGTACTTC.

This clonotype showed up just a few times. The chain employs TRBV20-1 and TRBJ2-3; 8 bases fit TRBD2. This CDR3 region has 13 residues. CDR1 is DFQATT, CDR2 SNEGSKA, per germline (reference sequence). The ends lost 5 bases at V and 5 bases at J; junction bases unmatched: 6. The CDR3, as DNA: TGCAGTGCTGACCGGGAGGGAGGAGATACGCAGTATTTT. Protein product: CSADREGGDTQYF.

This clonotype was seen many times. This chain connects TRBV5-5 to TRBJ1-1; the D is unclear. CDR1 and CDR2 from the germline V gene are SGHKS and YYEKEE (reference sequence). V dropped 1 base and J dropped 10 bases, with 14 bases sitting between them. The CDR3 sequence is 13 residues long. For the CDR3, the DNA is TGTGCCAGCAGCTTGATGTCCGTTCTAGGAGCTTTCTTT. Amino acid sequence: CASSLMSVLGAFF.

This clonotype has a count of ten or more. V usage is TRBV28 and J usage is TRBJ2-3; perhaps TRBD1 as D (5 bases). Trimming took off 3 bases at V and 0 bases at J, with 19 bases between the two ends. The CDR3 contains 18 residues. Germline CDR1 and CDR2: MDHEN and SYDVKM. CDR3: CASSFSALGQGSTDTQYF. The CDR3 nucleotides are TGTGCCAGCAGTTTTTCAGCCCTGGGTCAGGGTAGCACAGATACGCAGTATTTT.

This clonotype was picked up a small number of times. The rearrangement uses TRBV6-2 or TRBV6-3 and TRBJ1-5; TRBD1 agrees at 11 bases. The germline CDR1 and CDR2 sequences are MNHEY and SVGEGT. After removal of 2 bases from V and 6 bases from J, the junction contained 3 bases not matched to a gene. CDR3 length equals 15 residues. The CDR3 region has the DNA TGTGCCAGCAGTTACCCAGGGACAGGGGGTCAGCCCCAGCATTTT. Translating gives CASSYPGTGGQPQHF.

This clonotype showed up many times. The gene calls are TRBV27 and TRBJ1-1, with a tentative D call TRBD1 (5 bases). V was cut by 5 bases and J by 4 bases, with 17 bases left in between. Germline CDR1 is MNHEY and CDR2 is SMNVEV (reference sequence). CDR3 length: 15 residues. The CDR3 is CASSPYVGAGTEAFF. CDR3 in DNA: TGTGCCAGCAGTCCATACGTAGGGGCTGGCACTGAAGCTTTCTTT.

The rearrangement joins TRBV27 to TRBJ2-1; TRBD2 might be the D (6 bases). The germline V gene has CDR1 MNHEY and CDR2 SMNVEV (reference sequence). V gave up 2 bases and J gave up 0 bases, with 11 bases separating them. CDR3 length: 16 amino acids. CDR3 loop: CASSLGGRPSYNEQFF. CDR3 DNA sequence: TGTGCCAGCAGTTTAGGAGGGCGGCCCTCCTACAATGAGCAGTTCTTC.

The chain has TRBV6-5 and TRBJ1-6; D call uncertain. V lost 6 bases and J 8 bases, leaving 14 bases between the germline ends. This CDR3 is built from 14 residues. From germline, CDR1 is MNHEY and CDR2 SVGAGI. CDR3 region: CASRTTTGDSPLHF. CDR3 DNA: TGTGCCAGCAGAACGACTACCGGGGATTCACCCCTCCACTTT.